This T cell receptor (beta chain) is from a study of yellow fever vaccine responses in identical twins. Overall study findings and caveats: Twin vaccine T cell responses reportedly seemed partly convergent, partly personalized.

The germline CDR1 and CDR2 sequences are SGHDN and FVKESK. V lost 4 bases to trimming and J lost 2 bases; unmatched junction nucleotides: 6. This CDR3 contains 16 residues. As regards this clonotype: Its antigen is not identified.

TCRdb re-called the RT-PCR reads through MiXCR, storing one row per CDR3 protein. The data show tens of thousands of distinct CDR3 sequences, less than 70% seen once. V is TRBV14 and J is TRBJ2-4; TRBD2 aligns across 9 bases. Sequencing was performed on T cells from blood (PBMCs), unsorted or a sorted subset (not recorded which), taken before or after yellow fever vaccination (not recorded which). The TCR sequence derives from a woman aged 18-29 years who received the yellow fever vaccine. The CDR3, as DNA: TGTGCCAGCAGCCGACTGGCGGGAGGGTCCAAAAACATTCAGTACTTC. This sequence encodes CASSRLAGGSKNIQYF.